The sample holds one count of the clone carrying this T cell receptor beta chain. This sample is part of a study of blood T cell repertoires in COVID-19. Study-level background: Material from acute and convalescent COVID-19 was sourced from the United States, Italy and Spain.

The CDR3 has 15 amino acids. Germline trimming cut 4 bases from V and 2 bases from J; bases unmatched to any gene: 8. Germline CDR1 SGDLS, CDR2 YYNGEE. Original processing notes: Cell counts per sample came from amplifying reference gene primers. The repertoire was sequenced with immunoSEQ multiplex PCR; TCRdb's copy has only in-frame clones and lacks some. The D gene and trimming were derived from the DNA, and the V and J assignments and clone size from that table. Of under 200,000 clones listed, 70% to 90% are singletons. This TCR was recovered from a man in his sixties with active or convalescent COVID-19. The sample consisted of peripheral blood. The V call is TRBV9, the J call TRBJ1-1; 7 nucleotides line up with TRBD1. DNA of the CDR3: TGTGCCAGCAGCCCCCGAGACAGGGATAACACTGAAGCTTTCTTT. Translating it yields CASSPRDRDNTEAFF.